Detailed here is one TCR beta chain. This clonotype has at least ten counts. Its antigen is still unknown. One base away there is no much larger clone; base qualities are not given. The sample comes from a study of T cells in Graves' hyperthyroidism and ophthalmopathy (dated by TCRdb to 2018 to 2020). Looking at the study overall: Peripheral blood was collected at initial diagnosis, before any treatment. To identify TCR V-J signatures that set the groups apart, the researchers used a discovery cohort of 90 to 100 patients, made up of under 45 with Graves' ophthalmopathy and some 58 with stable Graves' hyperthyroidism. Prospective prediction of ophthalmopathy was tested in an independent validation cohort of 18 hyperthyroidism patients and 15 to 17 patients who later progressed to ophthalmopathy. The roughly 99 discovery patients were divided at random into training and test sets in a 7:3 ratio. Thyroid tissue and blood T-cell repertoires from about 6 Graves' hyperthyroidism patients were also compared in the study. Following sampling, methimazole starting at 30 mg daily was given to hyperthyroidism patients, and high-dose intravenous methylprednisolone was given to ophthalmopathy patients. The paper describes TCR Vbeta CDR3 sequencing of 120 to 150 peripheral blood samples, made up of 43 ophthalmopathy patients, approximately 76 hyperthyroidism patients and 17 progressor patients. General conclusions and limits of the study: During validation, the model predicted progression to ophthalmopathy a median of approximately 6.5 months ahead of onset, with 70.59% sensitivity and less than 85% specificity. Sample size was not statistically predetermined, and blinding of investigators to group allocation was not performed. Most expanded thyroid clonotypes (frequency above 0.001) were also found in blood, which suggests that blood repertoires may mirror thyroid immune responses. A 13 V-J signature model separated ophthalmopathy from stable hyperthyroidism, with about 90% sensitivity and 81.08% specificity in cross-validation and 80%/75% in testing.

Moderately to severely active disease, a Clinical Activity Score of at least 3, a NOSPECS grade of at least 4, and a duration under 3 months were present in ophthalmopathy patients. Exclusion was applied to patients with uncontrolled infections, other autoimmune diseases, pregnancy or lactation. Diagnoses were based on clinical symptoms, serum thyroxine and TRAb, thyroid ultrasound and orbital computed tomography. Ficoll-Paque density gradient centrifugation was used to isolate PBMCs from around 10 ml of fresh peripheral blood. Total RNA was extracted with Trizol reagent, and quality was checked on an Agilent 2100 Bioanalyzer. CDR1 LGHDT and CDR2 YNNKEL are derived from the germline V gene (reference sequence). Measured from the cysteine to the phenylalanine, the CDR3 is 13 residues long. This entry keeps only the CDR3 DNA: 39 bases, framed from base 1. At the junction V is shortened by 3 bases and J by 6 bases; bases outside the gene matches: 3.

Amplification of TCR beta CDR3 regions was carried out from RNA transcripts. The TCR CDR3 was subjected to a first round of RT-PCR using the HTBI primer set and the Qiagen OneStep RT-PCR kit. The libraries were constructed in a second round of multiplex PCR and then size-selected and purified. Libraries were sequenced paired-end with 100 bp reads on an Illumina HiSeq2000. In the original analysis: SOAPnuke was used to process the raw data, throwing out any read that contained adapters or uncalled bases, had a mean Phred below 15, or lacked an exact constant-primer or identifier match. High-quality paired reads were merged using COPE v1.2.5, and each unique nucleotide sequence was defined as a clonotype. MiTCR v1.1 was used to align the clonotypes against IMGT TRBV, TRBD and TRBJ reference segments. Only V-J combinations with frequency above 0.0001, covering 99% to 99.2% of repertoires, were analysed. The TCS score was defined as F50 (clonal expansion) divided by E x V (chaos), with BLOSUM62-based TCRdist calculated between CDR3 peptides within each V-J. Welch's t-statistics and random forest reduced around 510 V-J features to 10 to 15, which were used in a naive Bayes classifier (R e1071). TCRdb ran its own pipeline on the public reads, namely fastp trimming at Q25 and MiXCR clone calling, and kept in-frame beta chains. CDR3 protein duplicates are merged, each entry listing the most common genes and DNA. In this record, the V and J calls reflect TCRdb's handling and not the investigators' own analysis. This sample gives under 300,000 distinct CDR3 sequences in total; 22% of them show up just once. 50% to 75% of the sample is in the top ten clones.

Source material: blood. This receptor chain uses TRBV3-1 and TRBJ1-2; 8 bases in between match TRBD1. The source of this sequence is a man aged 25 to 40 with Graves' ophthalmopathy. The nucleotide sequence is TGTGCCAGCAGCCACAGGGGGCAGGATGGCTACACCTTC. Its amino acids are CASSHRGQDGYTF.